The text below deals with one T cell receptor (beta chain). This sample was included in a study of blood T cell repertoires in COVID-19. Some clones are missing from TCRdb's copy, which holds only in-frame ones; the method was immunoSEQ multiplex PCR. The sample has 350,000 to 450,000 clones, nearly 90% seen once. Germline V gene data show CDR1 as MDHEN and CDR2 as SYDVKM. The V and J ends lost 6 bases and 7 bases, in that order; junction bases with no gene match: 3. The CDR3 has 12 residues. The sequenced material came from PBMCs or T cells enriched from blood (not recorded which). The rearrangement joins TRBV28 to TRBJ1-5; 7 nucleotides align to TRBD1. The TCR sequence derives from a woman aged 30 to 39 who had recovered from COVID-19. The CDR3 protein is CASSYRGQPQHF. Written as DNA, the CDR3 is TGTGCCAGCAGCTACAGGGGACAGCCCCAGCATTTT.